The sequence of this TCR beta chain was determined in a study of beta chain features in type 1 diabetes. Expressed TCRB transcripts were sequenced because the entire RNA isolate underwent reverse transcription. Data came from immunoSEQ multiplex PCR; TCRdb stores just in-frame clones and leaves some out. The table has 630,000 or so clones, around an eighth seen once; the top ten hold 0.03% to 0.045%. Study-level points and caveats: Moderate yet significant TCRB CDR3 shortening was seen in Type 1 diabetes patients in all four CD4+ subsets. Insertions at VDJ junctions were less frequent in type 1 diabetes patients. These patients also deleted more nucleotides at the same junctions.

On this clone itself: No antigen is known for it.

Germline loops: CDR1 MDHEN, CDR2 SYDVKM. The CDR3 length is 16 residues. Trimming took 5 bases from V and 2 from J; bases not matched to a gene: 9. The receptor was isolated from a man aged 18 to 30 with type 1 diabetes. The gene calls are TRBV28 and TRBJ2-5, with 9 bases lining up with TRBD2. The source material was naive CD4+ T cells from blood. CDR3 nucleotide sequence: TGTGCCAGCAGTCCCACAGCGGGGGGCTTACAAGAGACCCAGTACTTC. As protein: CASSPTAGGLQETQYF.